This T cell receptor beta chain derives from a study of T cell repertoires in cytomegalovirus infection (dated by TCRdb to between 2018 and 2021). For the study in its entirety: Recently identified HLA-C-restricted CMV epitopes, whose presentation resists viral immunomodulation, were targeted by peptide stimulations together with well-studied HLA-B-restricted epitopes. Donor HLA type was relevant to the analysis, because carriage of CMV infection together with the matching HLA type was indicated by public TCR beta signatures. Here is what the overall study found, with its caveats: In both this cohort and an independent roughly 400-donor cohort, the cumulative frequency of public TCR beta family members distinguished carriers of CMV infection plus the relevant HLA type. The ex vivo response was dominated by HLA-C-restricted CMV-specific TCR beta clonotypes, which also provided the single most frequent clonotype in two of eight donors.

The germline V gene supplies CDR1 SGHRS and CDR2 YFSETQ. The CDR3 has 15 amino acids, counting the end cysteine and phenylalanine. Solely the CDR3 DNA is kept, with 45 bases framed from the first base. The V and J ends are trimmed by 2 bases and 2 bases, leaving 13 bases between them. TCRdb names Illumina HiSeq 1500 as the instrument used. Starting from the raw public reads, TCRdb applied fastp trimming at Q25, assembled clones with MiXCR and retained in-frame beta chains. Rows are combined by CDR3 protein, so each entry shows the most common genes and DNA. The sample table holds approximately 730,000 distinct CDR3 sequences, of which around a third were seen once. The ten largest clonotypes hold 15% to 20% of the sample. Reading the label with the study, this specimen's treatment or condition is: in vitro stimulation with specific CMV peptide epitopes to enrich CMV-specific T cells. Concerning this clonotype: The antigen it recognizes is unknown. Per-nucleotide qualities are absent, and no much larger clonotype sits a single base away.

The TCR was taken from a human donor in good health (CMV status not recorded). Some clones in this sample may be carry-over from other donors' samples. The sequence is built from TRBV5-1 and TRBJ1-1; the D segment could be TRBD1, given 5 matching bases. This specimen was cultured PBMCs, taken from culture after CMV antigen stimulation. CDR3 loop: CASSLDGQLNTEAFF. The DNA sequence reads TGCGCCAGCAGCTTAGATGGACAATTAAACACTGAAGCTTTCTTT. The reference TRBV5-1 and TRBJ1-1 proteins fill in what lies around the CDR3, so the full variable domain reads KAGVTQTPRYLIKTRGQQVTLSCSPISGHRSVSWYQQTPGQGLQFLFEYFSETQRNKGNFPGRFSGRQFSNSRSEMNVSTLELGDSALYLCASSLDGQLNTEAFFGQGTRLTVV.